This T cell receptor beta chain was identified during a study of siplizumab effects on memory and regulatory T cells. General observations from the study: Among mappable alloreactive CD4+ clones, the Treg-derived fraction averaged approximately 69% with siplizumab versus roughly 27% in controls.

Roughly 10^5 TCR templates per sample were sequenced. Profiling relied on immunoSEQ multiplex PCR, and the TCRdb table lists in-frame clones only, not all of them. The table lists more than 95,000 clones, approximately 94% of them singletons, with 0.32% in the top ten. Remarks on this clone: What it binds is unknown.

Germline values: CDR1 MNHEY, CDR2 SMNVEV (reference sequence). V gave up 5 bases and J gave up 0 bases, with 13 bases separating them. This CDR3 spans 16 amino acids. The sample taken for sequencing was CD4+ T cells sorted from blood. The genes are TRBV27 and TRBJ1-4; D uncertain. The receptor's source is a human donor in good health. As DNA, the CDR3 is TGTGCCAGCAGTCCACACACGAGAGCAACTAATGAAAAACTGTTTTTT. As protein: CASSPHTRATNEKLFF.